The rows below give T cell receptor beta chains drawn from one sample of a study of blood T cells in healthy people across ages. Each CDR3 protein gets one entry after TCRdb re-called the 5' RACE reads with MiXCR. This table has about 1.6 million distinct CDR3 sequences, about 35% appearing once. Sequences were obtained from blood. The receptor set was obtained from a woman in her twenties or thirties in good health. Both conserved end residues are part of each CDR3. A D gene is named only where the DNA matches it firmly. Some rows have no size entry. The others give once, few or many, or a class for an expanded clone.

TRBV10-3	TRBJ2-3	once	.	TGTGCCATCAGTGTTCTAGTGTACACAGATACGCAGTATTTT	CAISVLVYTDTQYF
TRBV12-5	TRBJ2-3	few	.	TGTGCTAGTGGTGGACGAGGGAGCTGTCTGTTCACAGATACGCAGTATTTT	CASGGRGSCLFTDTQYF
TRBV9	TRBJ2-3	.	TRBD1	TGTGCCAGCAGCGTAGGGTCCAGGGGGAGCACAGATACGCAGTATTTT	CASSVGSRGSTDTQYF
TRBV7-8	TRBJ1-6	few	.	TGTGCCAGCAGCTTAGCACAGGGACTTGGGTCACCCCTCCACTTT	CASSLAQGLGSPLHF
TRBV7-3	TRBJ1-1	few	.	TGTGCCAGCAGCGTAGGGGGGTATCTGAACACTGAAGCTTTCTTT	CASSVGGYLNTEAFF
TRBV15	TRBJ2-1	few	TRBD2	TGTGCCACCAGCCTAGCGGGGAGGTCGGGTAGTTTCGATGAGCAGTTCTTC	CATSLAGRSGSFDEQFF
TRBV9	TRBJ2-5	.	TRBD2	TGTGCCAGCAGCGTAGCGATTAGCGGGGGACCCCAAGAGACCCAGTACTTC	CASSVAISGGPQETQYF
TRBV6-1	TRBJ1-2	.	TRBD1	TGTGCCAGCAGGGTCCCGGGACAGGGGGCGTCGGCCCTGTATAGCTACACCTTC	CASRVPGQGASALYSYTF
TRBV9	TRBJ2-2	.	TRBD1	TGTGCCAGCAGCGCCGGACAGGTCTCGAGCACCGGGGAGCTGTTTTTT	CASSAGQVSSTGELFF
TRBV7-9	TRBJ2-1	.	.	TGTGCCAGCAGCCCCATAGGGCGGACCAGCTCCTACAATGAGCAGTTCTTC	CASSPIGRTSSYNEQFF
TRBV5-1	TRBJ2-1	few	.	TGCGCCAGCAGCTCCGGGGACGAAAATGAGCAGTTCTTC	CASSSGDENEQFF
TRBV7-9	TRBJ2-1	once	TRBD2	TGTGCCAGCAGGGGGGGGAAGCGGGGGAGCCCCTGGAGCTCCTACAATGAGCAGTTCTTC	CASRGGKRGSPWSSYNEQFF
TRBV20-1	TRBJ2-7	many	.	TGCAGTGCTAGAGATGCCCCCCACTCTCCGGGAGCCTTCTACGAGCAGTACTTC	CSARDAPHSPGAFYEQYF
TRBV20-1	TRBJ2-7	.	.	TGCAGTGCTAGAGATCCCCATTCCTACGAGCAGTACTTC	CSARDPHSYEQYF
TRBV6-4	TRBJ1-1	few	.	TGTGCCAGCAGTGACTTCACTGGTCGCAACTGGCCCACTGAAGCTTTCTTT	CASSDFTGRNWPTEAFF
TRBV28	TRBJ2-1	.	TRBD1	TGTGCCAGCAGGGGTGCCGTTCAGGGGGCAATTTGGGGTGAGCAGTTCTTC	CASRGAVQGAIWGEQFF
TRBV20-1	TRBJ2-5	few	TRBD2	TGCAGTGCTAAGCGGGGGAGGGGAGAGACCCAGTACTTC	CSAKRGRGETQYF
TRBV4-1	TRBJ2-1	few	TRBD1	TGCGCCAGCAGCCAAGAGAGACAGGGGGCGCGGTATGAGCAGTTCTTC	CASSQERQGARYEQFF
TRBV12-3/TRBV12-4	TRBJ1-2	.	.	TGTGCCAGCGGTACTGGGAATAACTATGGCTACACCTTC	CASGTGNNYGYTF
TRBV20-1	TRBJ2-1	.	.	TGCAGTGCTAACCGGGACCCAAGGTCCGATGAGCAGTTCTTC	CSANRDPRSDEQFF
TRBV5-1	TRBJ2-1	few	.	TGCGCCAGCAGTTATCCCGCCGGGCAGACAAGCCGAATTAGCTCCTACAATGAGCAGTTCTTC	CASSYPAGQTSRISSYNEQFF
TRBV7-9	TRBJ2-2	once	.	TGTGCCAGCAGCCCAGGTAGCAGGGAGGTCTGGCGGACCGGGGAGCTGTTTTTT	CASSPGSREVWRTGELFF
TRBV20-1	TRBJ2-1	.	TRBD2	TGCAGTGCTAGAACCCCTGGGACTAGCGGGCGGTCCTCCTACAATGAGCAGTTCTTC	CSARTPGTSGRSSYNEQFF
TRBV3-1	TRBJ1-2	many	.	TGTGCCAGCAGCCAGTCGTGGGGCTATGGCTACACCTTC	CASSQSWGYGYTF
TRBV29-1	TRBJ2-5	many	.	TGCAGCGGCCGACAGCCCGGGGAGACCCAGTACTTC	CSGRQPGETQYF
TRBV5-1	TRBJ1-4	.	TRBD1	TGCGCCAGCAGCATGGGACAGATTAATGAAAAACTGTTTTTT	CASSMGQINEKLFF
TRBV4-2	TRBJ1-5	.	.	TGTGCCAGCAGTGGTAAGACGTCGCGGGGCAATCAGCCCCAGCATTTT	CASSGKTSRGNQPQHF
TRBV10-2	TRBJ2-7	few	.	TGCGCCAGCAGTGACCCTATTATTCAACTCTCCTACGAGCAGTACTTC	CASSDPIIQLSYEQYF
TRBV7-3	TRBJ2-3	many	TRBD2	TGTGCCAGCAGCTGGACTAGCGGGAACACAGATACGCAGTATTTT	CASSWTSGNTDTQYF
TRBV7-9	TRBJ1-1	few	.	TGTGCCAGCATCCGCCTGGAAGGGCCTAACACTGAAGCTTTCTTT	CASIRLEGPNTEAFF
TRBV4-1	TRBJ2-6	many	.	TGCGCCAGCAGCCACTGGATGGCTGGGGCCAACGTCCTGACTTTC	CASSHWMAGANVLTF
TRBV5-1	TRBJ2-7	.	.	TGCGCCAGCAGCCAACTCACTAACGCAGGGTACGAGCAGTACTTC	CASSQLTNAGYEQYF
TRBV20-1	TRBJ1-2	few	TRBD1	TGCAGTGCTAGAGACGTCATGGCCCAGGGGGAGACTGAGGACTATGGCTACACCTTC	CSARDVMAQGETEDYGYTF
TRBV20-1	TRBJ2-7	.	TRBD1	TGCAGTGCAAGGGCCGGGACAGGGGGCCACGAGCAGTACTTC	CSARAGTGGHEQYF
TRBV7-2	TRBJ2-1	.	TRBD1	TGTGCCAGCAGCTTAAGACCCCCCCGACAGGGTTCCTACAATGAGCGGTTCTTC	CASSLRPPRQGSYNERFF
TRBV6-5	TRBJ2-3	few	.	TGTGCCAGCAGTGAGCGGTTTAGCACAGATACGCAGTATTTT	CASSERFSTDTQYF
TRBV27	TRBJ2-7	many	.	TGTGCCAGCAGTTTATTCGGCTCCTACGAGCAGTACTTC	CASSLFGSYEQYF
TRBV7-4	TRBJ2-7	many	.	TGTGCCAGCAGCTTAGGGGGCAGGGGTGTTTCCTACGAGCAGTACTTC	CASSLGGRGVSYEQYF
TRBV2	TRBJ1-2	.	.	TGTGCCAGCAGTGATAAGTCACCGTTGGGCGGCTATACCTTC	CASSDKSPLGGYTF
TRBV12-3/TRBV12-4	TRBJ2-2	few	TRBD2	TGTGCCAGCAGTTTAAGCAGCGGGGACTTCACCGGGGAGCTGTTTTTT	CASSLSSGDFTGELFF
TRBV9	TRBJ2-7	.	.	TGTGCCAGCAGCGTAGCGGCAGGGAGCTACTACGAGCAGTACTTC	CASSVAAGSYYEQYF
TRBV3-1	TRBJ1-2	few	.	TGTGCCAGCAGCCACGGCAGCCTTGACTATGGCTACACCTTC	CASSHGSLDYGYTF
TRBV14	TRBJ2-5	few	TRBD1	TGTGCCAGCAGCAAAAAACCGGGACAGGTGTACCAAGAGACCCAGTACTTC	CASSKKPGQVYQETQYF
TRBV7-3	TRBJ2-1	.	TRBD2	TGTGCCAGCAGCCCTACTAGCGCTGGGGATGAGCAGTTCTTC	CASSPTSAGDEQFF
TRBV12-3/TRBV12-4	TRBJ2-7	few	.	TGTGCCAGCAGTTTAACCGGGAGTAGGGACGAGCAGTACTTC	CASSLTGSRDEQYF
TRBV20-1	TRBJ2-5	few	TRBD2	TGCAGTGCTAGAGATACTTTTGGCGGGAGTTGGGAGACCCAGTACTTC	CSARDTFGGSWETQYF
TRBV7-3	TRBJ2-5	few	.	TGTGCCAGCAGCTTCCTCAATGGAACCGTGACCCAGTACTTC	CASSFLNGTVTQYF
TRBV10-3	TRBJ1-1	few	.	TGTGCCATCAGACGGACAGAGGACACTGAAGCTTTCTTT	CAIRRTEDTEAFF
TRBV4-1	TRBJ2-7	.	.	TGCGCCAGCAGCCAAGTTCCGACGAATTCCTACGAGCAGTACTTC	CASSQVPTNSYEQYF
TRBV27	TRBJ2-7	many	TRBD2	TGTGCCAGCAGCGGGACTAGCGGGAGAGGTGAGCAGTACTTC	CASSGTSGRGEQYF
TRBV6-2/TRBV6-3	TRBJ2-7	many	.	TGTGCCAGCAGTGACGCCTACGAGCAGTACTTC	CASSDAYEQYF
TRBV30	TRBJ2-5	few	.	TGTGCCCTGGGAGTCCAAGAGACCCAGTACTTC	CALGVQETQYF
TRBV10-3	TRBJ2-1	.	TRBD1	TGTGCCATCAGTGCTTCGGGACAGGTGAACAATGAGCAGTGCTTC	CAISASGQVNNEQCF
TRBV5-1	TRBJ2-1	.	.	TGCGCCAGCAGCTACCAGACTAGATACAATGAGCAGTTCTTC	CASSYQTRYNEQFF
TRBV20-1	TRBJ2-7	.	TRBD2	TGCAGTGCTAGGGAAGGACTAGCGGCCCGGGAGTACTTC	CSAREGLAAREYF
TRBV6-1	TRBJ1-2	.	.	.	CASSEGQGQIYGCTF
TRBV12-3/TRBV12-4	TRBJ2-2	.	.	TGTGCCAGCAGTTCTCTAGCAGGAGACGGGGAGCTGTTTTTT	CASSSLAGDGELFF